This T cell receptor beta chain stems from a study of T cell repertoires in cytomegalovirus infection. Study overall: In the study, CMV epitopes included recently identified HLA-C-restricted and well-studied HLA-B-restricted ones. Indications of both CMV infection and matching HLA type were provided by public TCR beta signatures.

TCRdb fed the reads into MiXCR, producing one record per CDR3 protein. This table has some 500,000 distinct CDR3 sequences, 25% to 35% appearing once. Findings and caveats of the study: HLA-C-restricted TCR beta clonotypes specific for CMV led the ex vivo response.

The CDR3 length is 18 residues. Germline V gene lookup returns CDR1 MNHEY and CDR2 SVGEGT. With V trimmed by 5 bases and J by 0 bases, 9 bases remained unmatched. Worth noting for this clonotype: Its matching antigen is unknown.

The rearrangement joins TRBV6-2 or TRBV6-3 to TRBJ2-6; 8 bases align to TRBD1. The clonotype originates from a human donor in good health (CMV status not recorded). Some clones in this sample may be carry-over from other donors' samples. The specimen comprised cultured PBMCs, sampled from culture after CMV antigen stimulation. CDR3 in DNA: TGTGCCAGCAGTCCAACTGGACAGGGAAACTCTGGGGCCAACGTCCTGACTTTC. This sequence encodes CASSPTGQGNSGANVLTF.